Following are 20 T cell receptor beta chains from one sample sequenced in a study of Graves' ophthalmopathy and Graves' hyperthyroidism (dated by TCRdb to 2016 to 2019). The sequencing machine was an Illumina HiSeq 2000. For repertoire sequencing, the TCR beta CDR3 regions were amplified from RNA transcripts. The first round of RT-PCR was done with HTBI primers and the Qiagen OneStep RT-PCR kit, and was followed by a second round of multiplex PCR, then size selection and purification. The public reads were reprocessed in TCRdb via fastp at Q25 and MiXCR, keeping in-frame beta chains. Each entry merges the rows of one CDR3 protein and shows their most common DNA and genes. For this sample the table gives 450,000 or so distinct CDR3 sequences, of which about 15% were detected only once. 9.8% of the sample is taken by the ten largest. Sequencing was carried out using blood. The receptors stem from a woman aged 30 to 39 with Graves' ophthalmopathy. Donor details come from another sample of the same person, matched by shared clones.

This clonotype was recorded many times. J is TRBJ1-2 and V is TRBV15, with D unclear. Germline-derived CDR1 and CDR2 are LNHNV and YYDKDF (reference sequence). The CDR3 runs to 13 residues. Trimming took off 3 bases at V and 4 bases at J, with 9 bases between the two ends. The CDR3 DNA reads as TGTGCCACCAGCAGCGGACGGAGCTATGGCTACACCTTC. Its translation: CATSSGRSYGYTF.

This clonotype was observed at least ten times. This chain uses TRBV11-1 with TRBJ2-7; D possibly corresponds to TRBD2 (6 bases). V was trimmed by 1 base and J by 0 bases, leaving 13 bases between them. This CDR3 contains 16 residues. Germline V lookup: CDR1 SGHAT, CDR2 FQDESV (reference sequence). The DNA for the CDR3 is TGTGCCAGCAGCTTAGTTGGCGGGGCGAGCTCCTACGAGCAGTACTTC. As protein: CASSLVGGASSYEQYF.

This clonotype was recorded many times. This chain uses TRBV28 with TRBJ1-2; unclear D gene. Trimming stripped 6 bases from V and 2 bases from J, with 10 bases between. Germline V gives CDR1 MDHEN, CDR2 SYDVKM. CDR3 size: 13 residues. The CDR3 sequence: CASSLLVNYGYTF. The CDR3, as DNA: TGTGCCAGCAGCCTCTTGGTGAACTATGGCTACACCTTC.

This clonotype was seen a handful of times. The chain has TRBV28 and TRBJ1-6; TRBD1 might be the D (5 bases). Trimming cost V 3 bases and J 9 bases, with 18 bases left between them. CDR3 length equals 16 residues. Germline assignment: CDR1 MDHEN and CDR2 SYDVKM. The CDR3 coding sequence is TGTGCCAGCAGTTTTATTTTGGGGCGGAAGGGTTCACCCCTCCACTTT. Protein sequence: CASSFILGRKGSPLHF.

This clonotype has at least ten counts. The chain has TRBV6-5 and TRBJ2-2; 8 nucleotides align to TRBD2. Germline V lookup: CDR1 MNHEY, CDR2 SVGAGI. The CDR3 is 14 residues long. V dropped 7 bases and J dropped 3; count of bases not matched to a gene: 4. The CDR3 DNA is TGTGCCAGCAACGGGGGGGGGGACACCGGGGAGCTGTTTTTT. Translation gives CASNGGGDTGELFF.

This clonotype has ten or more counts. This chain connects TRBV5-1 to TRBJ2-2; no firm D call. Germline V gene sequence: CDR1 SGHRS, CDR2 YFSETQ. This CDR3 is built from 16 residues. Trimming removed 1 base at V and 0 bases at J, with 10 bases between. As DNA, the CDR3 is TGCGCCAGCAGCTTGCAAGGGCAGCCGAACACCGGGGAGCTGTTTTTT. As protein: CASSLQGQPNTGELFF.

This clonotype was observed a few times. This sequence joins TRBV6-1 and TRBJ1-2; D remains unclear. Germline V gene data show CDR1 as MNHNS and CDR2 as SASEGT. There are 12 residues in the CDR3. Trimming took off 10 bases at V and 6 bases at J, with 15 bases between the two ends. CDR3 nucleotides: TGTGCCATTTTACAACGGGGTAATGGCTACACCTTC. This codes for CAILQRGNGYTF.

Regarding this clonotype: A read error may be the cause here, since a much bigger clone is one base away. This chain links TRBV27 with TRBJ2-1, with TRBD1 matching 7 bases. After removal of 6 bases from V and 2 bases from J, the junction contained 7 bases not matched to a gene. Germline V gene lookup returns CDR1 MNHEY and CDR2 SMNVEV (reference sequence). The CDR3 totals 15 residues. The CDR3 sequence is CASRTGLSPYNEQFF. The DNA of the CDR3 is TGTGCCAGCAGGACAGGGCTTAGCCCCTACAATGAGCAGTTCTTC.

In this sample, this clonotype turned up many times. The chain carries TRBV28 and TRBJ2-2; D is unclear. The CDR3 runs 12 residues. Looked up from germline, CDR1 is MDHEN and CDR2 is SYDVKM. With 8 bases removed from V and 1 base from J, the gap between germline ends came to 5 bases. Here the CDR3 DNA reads TGTGCCAGCTGTGAGAACACCGGGGAGCTGTTTTTT. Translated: CASCENTGELFF.

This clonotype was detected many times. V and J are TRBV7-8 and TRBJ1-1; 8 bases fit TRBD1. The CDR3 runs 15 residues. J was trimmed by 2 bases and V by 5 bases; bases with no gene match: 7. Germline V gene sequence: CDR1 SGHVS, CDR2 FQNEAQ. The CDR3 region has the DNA TGTGCCAGCAGCACAGGGGGTCTGCAAAACACTGAAGCTTTCTTT. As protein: CASSTGGLQNTEAFF.

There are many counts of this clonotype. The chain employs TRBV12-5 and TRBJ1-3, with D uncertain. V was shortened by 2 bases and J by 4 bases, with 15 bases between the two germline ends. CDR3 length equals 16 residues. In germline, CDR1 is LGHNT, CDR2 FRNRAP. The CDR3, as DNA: TGTGCTAGTGGTTTGTTTACGGGTTTGTTCGGAAACACCATATATTTT. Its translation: CASGLFTGLFGNTIYF. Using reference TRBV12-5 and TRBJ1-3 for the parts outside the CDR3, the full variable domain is DARVTQTPRHKVTEMGQEVTMRCQPILGHNTVFWYRQTMMQGLELLAYFRNRAPLDDSGMPKDRFSAEMPDATLATLKIQPSEPRDSAVYFCASGLFTGLFGNTIYFGEGSWLTVV.

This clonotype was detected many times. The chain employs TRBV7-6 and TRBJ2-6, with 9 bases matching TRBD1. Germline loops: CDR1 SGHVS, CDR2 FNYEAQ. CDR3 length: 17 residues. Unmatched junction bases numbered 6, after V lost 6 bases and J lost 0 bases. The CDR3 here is CASSPGTGSSGANVLTF. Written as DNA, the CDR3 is TGTGCCAGCAGTCCCGGGACAGGGTCCTCTGGGGCCAACGTCCTGACTTTC.

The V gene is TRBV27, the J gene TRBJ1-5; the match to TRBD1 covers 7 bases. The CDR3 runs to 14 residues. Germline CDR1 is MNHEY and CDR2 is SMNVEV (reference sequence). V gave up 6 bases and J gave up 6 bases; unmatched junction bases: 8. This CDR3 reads CASRFGQGGQPQHF. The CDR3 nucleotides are TGTGCCAGCAGGTTCGGCCAGGGGGGTCAGCCCCAGCATTTT.

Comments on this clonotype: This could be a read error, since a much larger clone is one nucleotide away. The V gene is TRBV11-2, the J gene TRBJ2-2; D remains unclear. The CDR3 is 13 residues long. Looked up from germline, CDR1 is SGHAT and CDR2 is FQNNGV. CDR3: CSSSLGWTGELFF. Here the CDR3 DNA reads TGTTCCAGCAGCCTGGGGTGGACCGGGGAGCTGTTTTTT.

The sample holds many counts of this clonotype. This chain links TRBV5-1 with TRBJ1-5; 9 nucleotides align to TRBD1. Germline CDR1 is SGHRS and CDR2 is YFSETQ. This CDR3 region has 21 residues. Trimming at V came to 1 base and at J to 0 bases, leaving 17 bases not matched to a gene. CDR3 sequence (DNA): TGCGCCAGCAGCTTGTTAAATCCGCGGGACAGGGCCGTCGGTAGCAATCAGCCCCAGCATTTT. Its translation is CASSLLNPRDRAVGSNQPQHF.

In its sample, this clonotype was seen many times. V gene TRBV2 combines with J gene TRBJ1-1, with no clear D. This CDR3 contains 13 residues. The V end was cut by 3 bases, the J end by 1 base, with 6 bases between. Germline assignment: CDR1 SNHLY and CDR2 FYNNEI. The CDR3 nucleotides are TGTGCCAGCAGTGATGAAGGGAACACTGAAGCTTTCTTT. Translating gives CASSDEGNTEAFF.

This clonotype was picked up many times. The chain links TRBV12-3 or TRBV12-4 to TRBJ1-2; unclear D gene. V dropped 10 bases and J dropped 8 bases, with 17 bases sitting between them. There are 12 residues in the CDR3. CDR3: CATSAPGSGYTF. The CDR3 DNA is TGTGCCACTAGCGCCCCCGGGAGCGGCTACACCTTC.

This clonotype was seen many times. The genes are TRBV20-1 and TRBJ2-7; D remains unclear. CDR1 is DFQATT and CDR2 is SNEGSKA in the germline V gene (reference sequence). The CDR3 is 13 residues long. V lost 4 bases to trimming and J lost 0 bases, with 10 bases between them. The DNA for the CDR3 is TGCAGTGCTACCCAGGAAAGCTCCTACGAGCAGTACTTC. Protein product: CSATQESSYEQYF.

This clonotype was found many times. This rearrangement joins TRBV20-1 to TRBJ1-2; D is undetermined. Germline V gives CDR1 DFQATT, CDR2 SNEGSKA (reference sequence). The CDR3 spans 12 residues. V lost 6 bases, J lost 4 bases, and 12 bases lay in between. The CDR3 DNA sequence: TGCAGTGCAAATACAGACCCCTATGGCTACACCTTC. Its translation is CSANTDPYGYTF.

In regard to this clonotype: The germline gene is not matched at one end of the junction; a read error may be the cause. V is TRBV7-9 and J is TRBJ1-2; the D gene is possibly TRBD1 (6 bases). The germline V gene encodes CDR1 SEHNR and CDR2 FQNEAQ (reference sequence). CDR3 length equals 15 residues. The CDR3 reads CASSLETGRTNGHTF. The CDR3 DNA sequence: TGTGCCAGCAGCTTAGAAACAGGGAGAACGAATGGCCACACCTTC.